These 31 T cell receptor beta chains originate from one sample sequenced in a study of cytomegalovirus exposure and HLA in healthy donors. It was with 60 Vbeta and 13 Jbeta primers that the PCR ran. Repertoires were generated with immunoSEQ multiplex PCR, while TCRdb's copy carries only in-frame clones and drops some. This table holds 110,000 to 150,000 clones, around 80% found once. The sequencing sample was made of PBMCs. The receptors originated from a woman between 50 and 59 years old in good health and CMV-seropositive.

The rearrangement joins TRBV7-3 to TRBJ2-5; 11 positions match TRBD2. V trimming: 2 bases; J trimming: 0 bases; junction bases outside the gene matches: 5. Germline CDR1 reads SGHTA; CDR2 reads FQGTGA. This CDR3 comprises 17 residues. This chain's CDR3 is CASSLGLAGGNQETQYF. The CDR3 DNA sequence: TGTGCCAGCAGCTTAGGGCTAGCGGGGGGTAACCAAGAGACCCAGTACTTC.

The chain is built from TRBV29-1 and TRBJ1-5; D is unresolved. V lost 7 bases, J lost 3 bases, and 13 bases lay in between. The CDR3 is 13 residues long. Germline V lookup: CDR1 SQVTM, CDR2 ANQGSEA. CDR3 coding DNA: TGCAGCGCCCAGGATGTCGCCAATCAGCCCCAGCATTTT. It translates to CSAQDVANQPQHF. Filled out from reference TRBV29-1 and TRBJ1-5, the complete variable domain reads SAVISQKPSRDICQRGTSLTIQCQVDSQVTMMFWYRQQPGQSLTLIATANQGSEATYESGFVIDKFPISRPNLTFSTLTVSNMSPEDSSIYLCSAQDVANQPQHFGDGTRLSIL.

The chain recombines TRBV19 with TRBJ2-3; D gene ambiguous. The CDR3 sequence is 14 residues long. V gave up 5 bases and J gave up 0 bases, with 9 bases separating them. Germline V CDR1 and CDR2: LNHDA, SQIVND (reference sequence). Here the CDR3 DNA reads TGTGCCAGTAGTCGACAAATTAGCACAGATACGCAGTATTTT. It translates to CASSRQISTDTQYF.

The gene calls are TRBV5-8 and TRBJ2-7; 8 bases are shared with TRBD1. The length of the CDR3 is 14 residues. With V trimmed by 3 bases and J by 3 bases, 5 bases remained unmatched. The germline V gene has CDR1 SGHTS and CDR2 YDEGEE. CDR3 region: CASSSRTGHYEQYF. The CDR3 DNA reads as TGTGCCAGCAGCTCGAGGACAGGGCACTACGAGCAGTACTTC.

In this sample, this clone turned up a few times. This chain connects TRBV14 to TRBJ1-2; D uncertain. CDR1 and CDR2 from the germline V gene are SGHDN and FVKESK. The V end lost 8 bases, the J end lost 5 bases, and 15 bases lay between the germline ends. The CDR3 sequence is 13 residues long. CDR3 DNA: TGTGCCAGCTCCCCAGCGTCCGGGTATGGCTACACCTTC. This encodes CASSPASGYGYTF.

In its sample, this clone was seen a few times. The chain carries TRBV6-1 and TRBJ1-5; D may be TRBD1 (6 bases). V lost 8 bases, J lost 3 bases, and 14 bases lay in between. This CDR3 is 14 amino acids long. The germline gives CDR1 MNHNS, CDR2 SASEGT. Written as DNA, the CDR3 is TGTGCCAGCTCGGACAGAGCGAACAATCAGCCCCAGCATTTT. Encoded protein: CASSDRANNQPQHF.

This clone was seen a handful of times. The chain has TRBV19 and TRBJ1-2, with D uncertain. The CDR3 runs 15 residues. Trimming left V 0 bases short and J 2 bases short, with 10 bases between. Germline CDR1 reads LNHDA; CDR2 reads SQIVND (reference sequence). CDR3 loop: CASSIDGASNYGYTF. In nucleotides, the CDR3 is TGTGCCAGTAGTATAGATGGAGCCTCCAACTATGGCTACACCTTC.

The CDR3 bases are TGTGCCAGCATGGGGAGACAGGGGGCCTACACCATATATTTT. Translated: CASMGRQGAYTIYF. The chain has TRBV6-1 and TRBJ1-3, with 10 positions matching TRBD1. The trim removed 7 bases at V and 8 bases at J, leaving 8 bases unmatched. Germline V gene lookup returns CDR1 MNHNS and CDR2 SASEGT. This CDR3 is built from 14 residues.

This clone has just a few counts. V is TRBV20-1 and J is TRBJ1-1; TRBD1 might be the D (5 bases). Germline loops: CDR1 DFQATT, CDR2 SNEGSKA (reference sequence). This CDR3 has 10 residues. The V gene lost 8 bases and the J gene lost 4 bases, with 8 bases spanning the gap. CDR3 nucleotides: TGCAGTACCAGGGTCACTGAAGCTTTCTTT. This sequence encodes CSTRVTEAFF.

The chain links TRBV28 to TRBJ1-1, with 8 bases lining up with TRBD1. Trimming at V came to 5 bases and at J to 4 bases, leaving 9 bases not matched to a gene. CDR1 MDHEN and CDR2 SYDVKM come from the germline V gene. This CDR3 has 15 amino acids. The CDR3 reads CASSPRTGKGTEAFF. CDR3 nucleotide sequence: TGTGCCAGCAGTCCACGGACAGGGAAGGGCACTGAAGCTTTCTTT. The full variable domain, rest sourced from reference TRBV28 and TRBJ1-1, is DVKVTQSSRYLVKRTGEKVFLECVQDMDHENMFWYRQDPGLGLRLIYFSYDVKMKEKGDIPEGYSVSREKKERFSLILESASTNQTSMYLCASSPRTGKGTEAFFGQGTRLTVV.

This clone was found once. The rearrangement uses TRBV27 and TRBJ2-1, with 9 bases fitting TRBD1. The germline V gene has CDR1 MNHEY and CDR2 SMNVEV (reference sequence). The CDR3 covers 15 residues. The V and J ends lost 3 bases and 2 bases, in that order; junction bases with no gene match: 2. The CDR3 DNA reads TGTGCCAGCAGTTTTCGGACAGGGGCCTACAATGAGCAGTTCTTC. Translating it yields CASSFRTGAYNEQFF.

This chain links TRBV4-2 with TRBJ2-3, with D unresolved. The germline V and J ends were trimmed by 0 bases and 14 bases, with 12 bases remaining between them. The germline gives CDR1 LGHNA, CDR2 YNFKEQ. The CDR3 extends over 12 amino acids. The CDR3 sequence: CASSQDQADRYF. The CDR3 DNA reads as TGTGCCAGCAGCCAAGATCAAGCTGATCGGTATTTT.

This chain joins TRBV6-1 and TRBJ2-4; 7 nucleotides align to TRBD2. Per the germline V gene, CDR1 is MNHNS and CDR2 is SASEGT. The CDR3 totals 15 residues. Germline trimming cut 2 bases from V and 3 bases from J; bases unmatched to any gene: 4. CDR3 coding DNA: TGTGCCAGCAGTGAACAACCGGGAGGCAAAAACATTCAGTACTTC. Its translation is CASSEQPGGKNIQYF.

This clone is classed as medium-sized. This chain joins TRBV5-6 and TRBJ2-7, with unresolved D. The germline gives CDR1 SGHDT, CDR2 YYEEEE. The V end lost 2 bases, the J end lost 5 bases, and 17 bases lay between the germline ends. This CDR3 has 15 amino acids. CDR3 DNA sequence: TGTGCCAGCAGCTTCAACCCCCGCTTAGTCCACGAGCAGTACTTC. It codes for CASSFNPRLVHEQYF.

The rearrangement links TRBV9 to TRBJ1-2; D uncertain. Trimming shortened V by 0 bases and J by 4 bases, and 10 bases separated the two germline ends. Germline lookup yields CDR1 SGDLS and CDR2 YYNGEE. This CDR3 spans 14 amino acids. The CDR3 loop is CASSVDRHTYGYTF. The CDR3 DNA is TGTGCCAGCAGCGTAGATAGACATACCTATGGCTACACCTTC.

The sample holds a few counts of this clone. The chain uses TRBV18 and TRBJ2-2; 7 bases are a match to TRBD1. In germline, CDR1 is KGHSH, CDR2 LQKENI. After removal of 2 bases from V and 0 bases from J, the junction contained 6 bases not matched to a gene. The CDR3 spans 17 residues. The CDR3 nucleotides read TGTGCCAGCTCACCAAGACAGGGAACTACGAACACCGGGGAGCTGTTTTTT. Translation gives CASSPRQGTTNTGELFF.

The chain links TRBV7-2 to TRBJ2-3, with D perhaps matching TRBD2 (5 bases). Trimming left V 4 bases short and J 1 base short, with 6 bases between. CDR3 length equals 13 residues. Per the germline V gene, CDR1 is SGHTA and CDR2 is FQGNSA. CDR3 nucleotide sequence: TGTGCCAGCAGCTGGGGAGGCACAGATACGCAGTATTTT. Residues: CASSWGGTDTQYF.

The chain is built from TRBV19 and TRBJ1-2; possible D gene TRBD1, 5 bases. This CDR3 is built from 13 residues. In germline, CDR1 is LNHDA, CDR2 SQIVND (reference sequence). V was shortened by 10 bases and J by 4 bases, with 16 bases between the two germline ends. The CDR3 sequence: CATQPTGVYGYTF. The CDR3 coding sequence is TGTGCCACTCAGCCCACAGGAGTCTATGGCTACACCTTC.

About this clone: Other DNA sequences of this sample code for an identical CDR3. The V gene is TRBV7-2, the J gene TRBJ1-2; 8 bases map to TRBD1. Germline CDR1 SGHTA, CDR2 FQGNSA. The CDR3 spans 13 residues. V lost 2 bases, J lost 6 bases, and 2 bases stayed unmatched. The chain's CDR3 is CASSLQGADGYTF. The DNA for the CDR3 is TGTGCCAGCAGCTTACAGGGGGCGGATGGCTACACCTTC.

V usage is TRBV11-3 and J usage is TRBJ2-7, with 9 bases aligning to TRBD1. This CDR3 has 15 amino acids. V lost 5 bases and J lost 0; bases outside the gene matches: 5. The V gene's germline CDR1 is SGHNT and CDR2 YENEEA. CDR3 DNA sequence: TGTGCCAGCAGCATAAGGACAGGGGTCTCCTACGAGCAGTACTTC. It is translated as CASSIRTGVSYEQYF.

This chain uses TRBV7-9 with TRBJ2-7; 8 bases are shared with TRBD1. CDR1 and CDR2 from the germline V gene are SEHNR and FQNEAQ (reference sequence). This CDR3 comprises 16 residues. CDR3 sequence reads: CSCADRDLEGSYEQYF. The CDR3 DNA follows: TGTTCCTGTGCGGACAGGGACTTGGAGGGCTCCTACGAGCAGTACTTC.

V and J are TRBV19 and TRBJ1-3; D is perhaps TRBD1 (5 bases). The CDR3 extends over 15 amino acids. V lost 7 bases, J lost 3 bases, and 16 bases lay in between. CDR1 is LNHDA, CDR2 SQIVND, per germline (reference sequence). The CDR3 is CASTQTANVGNTIYF. DNA of the CDR3: TGTGCCAGTACTCAGACAGCTAACGTTGGAAACACCATATATTTT.

The chain employs TRBV2 and TRBJ1-2; D is uncertain. V was clipped by 8 bases and J by 3 bases, with 16 bases between them. The CDR3 contains 14 residues. CDR1 is SNHLY and CDR2 is FYNNEI in the germline V gene. This chain's CDR3 is CASSTRREDYGYTF. DNA for the CDR3: TGTGCCAGCTCCACACGACGTGAGGACTATGGCTACACCTTC.

The rearrangement links TRBV5-6 to TRBJ2-1; tentatively, D is TRBD2 (5 bases). Germline-derived CDR1 and CDR2 are SGHDT and YYEEEE. The CDR3 runs to 14 residues. Trimming left V 4 bases short and J 7 bases short, with 15 bases between. Here the CDR3 reads CASSPGYEGNEQFF. The CDR3, as DNA: TGTGCCAGCAGCCCCGGGTATGAGGGTAATGAGCAGTTCTTC.

The V call is TRBV19, the J call TRBJ1-3; the match to TRBD1 covers 9 bases. The CDR3 contains 14 residues. Germline assignment: CDR1 LNHDA and CDR2 SQIVND (reference sequence). V was clipped by 8 bases and J by 0 bases; unmatched bases: 2. The CDR3 DNA sequence: TGTGCCAGTGGACAGGGGAGCTCTGGAAACACCATATATTTT. Translating gives CASGQGSSGNTIYF.

The V gene is TRBV7-9, the J gene TRBJ2-7, with D maybe TRBD1 (5 bases). Deletions cut 5 bases from V and 6 bases from J, with 17 bases between. The germline V gene encodes CDR1 SEHNR and CDR2 FQNEAQ (reference sequence). The CDR3 length is 14 residues. As DNA, the CDR3 is TGTGCCAGCAGCGCCCGCAGGGAATCGGGCGAGCAGTACTTC. This translates into CASSARRESGEQYF.

This chain connects TRBV5-1 to TRBJ1-6; 11 bases align to TRBD1. The CDR3 extends over 16 amino acids. Trimming cost V 3 bases and J 5 bases; bases outside gene matches: 4. Germline CDR1 is SGHRS and CDR2 is YFSETQ. CDR3 protein: CASSSSGQGDNSPLHF. The CDR3 DNA sequence: TGCGCCAGCAGCTCTTCGGGACAGGGGGATAATTCACCCCTCCACTTT.

The rearrangement joins TRBV28 to TRBJ1-2, with a weak D call TRBD1 (6 bases). CDR1 and CDR2 from the germline V gene are MDHEN and SYDVKM. The CDR3 covers 12 residues. Trimming stripped 8 bases from V and 8 bases from J, with 15 bases between. As DNA, the CDR3 is TGTGCCAGCGAACAGGGTTCGAGGGGCTACACCTTC. Translation gives CASEQGSRGYTF.

Points on this clone: The sample holds other DNA sequences that translate to the same CDR3. The CDR3, as DNA: TGTGCCAGCTCACCGTTCCCCACTAGCACAGATACGCAGTATTTT. Translated, it gives CASSPFPTSTDTQYF. The rearrangement links TRBV18 to TRBJ2-3, with D hard to call. The CDR3 length is 15 residues. Germline V gives CDR1 KGHSH, CDR2 LQKENI. V shed 3 bases and J shed 0 bases, with 10 bases lying between them. The entire variable domain, with the rest obtained from reference TRBV18 and TRBJ2-3, is as follows: NAGVMQNPRHLVRRRGQEARLRCSPMKGHSHVYWYRQLPEEGLKFMVYLQKENIIDESGMPKERFSAEFPKEGPSILRIQQVVRGDSAAYFCASSPFPTSTDTQYFGPGTRLTVL.

This clone was seen just once. CDR3 sequence (DNA): TGTGCCAGCAGTGAAGGTATTCAAGAGACCCAGTACTTC. It codes for CASSEGIQETQYF. The chain couples TRBV2 to TRBJ2-5; no clear D gene. Per germline, CDR1 SNHLY and CDR2 FYNNEI. Trimming shortened V by 1 base and J by 2 bases, and 5 bases separated the two germline ends. The CDR3 runs to 13 residues.

This clone was recorded at least ten times. The chain couples TRBV9 to TRBJ2-3, with TRBD2 identical over 9 bases. Trimming cost V 4 bases and J 1 base; bases outside gene matches: 4. The CDR3 spans 15 residues. The germline V gene has CDR1 SGDLS and CDR2 YYNGEE. This CDR3 reads CASSPIAGGTDTQYF. The CDR3 region has the DNA TGTGCCAGCAGCCCCATAGCGGGGGGCACAGATACGCAGTATTTT.